Reported below is one T cell receptor beta chain. Its antigen is as yet unknown. The sample originates from a study of graft-versus-host responses after intestinal transplantation. About the study: All recipients got anti-thymocyte globulin induction, then tacrolimus and steroids for three to four years.

Clones were sequenced by immunoSEQ multiplex PCR, and TCRdb holds only the in-frame ones, with some missing. The repertoire includes roughly 110,000 clones, more than 90% of them detected once, and approximately 0.22% sits in the top ten. Germline V gives CDR1 MNHEY, CDR2 SMNVEV (reference sequence). This CDR3 is 12 amino acids long. The V end was cut by 4 bases, the J end by 2 bases, with 0 bases between. General study results and limits: Present in recipient marrow, GvH clones included some that appeared first in ileum or blood. Graft-versus-host to host-versus-graft clonal ratios in allografts were high in patients with graft-donor T cell macrochimerism.

V gene TRBV27 combines with J gene TRBJ2-6; no reliable D call. This clonotype was obtained from a human donor who was the organ donor for an intestinal transplant. Sequenced material: unstimulated CD4+ T cells sorted from spleen or lymph node cells, taken before transplant. The CDR3: CASSSGANVLTF. The CDR3 DNA sequence: TGTGCCAGCAGTTCTGGGGCCAACGTCCTGACTTTC.